The next 23 T cell receptor beta chains were all read from a single sample in a study of cytomegalovirus exposure and HLA in healthy donors. This PCR relied on a set of 60 Vbeta primers and 13 Jbeta primers. The repertoire was sequenced with immunoSEQ multiplex PCR; TCRdb's copy has only in-frame clones and lacks some. The listing contains 80,000 to 100,000 clones. The sequencing input was PBMCs. These receptors were obtained from a man aged 45-65 years in good health and CMV-seronegative.

The V gene is TRBV29-1, the J gene TRBJ2-4; 11 nucleotides match TRBD1. Germline CDR1 reads SQVTM; CDR2 reads ANQGSEA. The CDR3 sequence is 15 residues long. V dropped 6 bases and J dropped 4; count of bases not matched to a gene: 8. CDR3 region: CSVAYGTGGKNIQYF. The DNA of the CDR3 is TGCAGCGTAGCCTACGGGACAGGGGGAAAAAACATTCAGTACTTC. Supplemented by reference TRBV29-1 and TRBJ2-4, the full variable domain reads SAVISQKPSRDICQRGTSLTIQCQVDSQVTMMFWYRQQPGQSLTLIATANQGSEATYESGFVIDKFPISRPNLTFSTLTVSNMSPEDSSIYLCSVAYGTGGKNIQYFGAGTRLSVL.

As for this clone: Within the sample, other DNA sequences also encode this same CDR3. DNA of the CDR3: TGTGCCAGCTCACCACAGCGAGGTGAGCAGTTCTTC. This gives the protein CASSPQRGEQFF. This chain joins TRBV18 and TRBJ2-1; no firm D call. Germline loops: CDR1 KGHSH, CDR2 LQKENI. The CDR3 covers 12 residues. V was shortened by 1 base and J by 9 bases, with 7 bases between the two germline ends.

This chain connects TRBV11-2 to TRBJ2-7; 13 positions agree with TRBD2. Germline CDR1 reads SGHAT; CDR2 reads FQNNGV. The trim removed 6 bases at V and 7 bases at J, leaving 15 bases unmatched. The CDR3 length is 17 residues. The CDR3 coding sequence is TGTGCCAGCAGAGGTGGTGGGACTAGCGGGGACATTCGGGAGCAGTACTTC. Its protein product is CASRGGGTSGDIREQYF.

The chain carries TRBV27 and TRBJ1-5; TRBD1 matches at 8 bases. Trimming took 4 bases from V and 5 from J; bases not matched to a gene: 7. Germline CDR1 MNHEY, CDR2 SMNVEV (reference sequence). The CDR3 spans 15 residues. The CDR3 DNA reads TGTGCCAGCAGTTCCGCCTCAGGGGGCCATCAGCCCCAGCATTTT. Protein: CASSSASGGHQPQHF.

The chain carries TRBV6-5 and TRBJ2-7, with D uncertain. Trimming stripped 6 bases from V and 2 bases from J, with 8 bases between. The CDR3 spans 12 residues. CDR1 MNHEY and CDR2 SVGAGI come from the germline V gene. The CDR3 sequence: CASRTSPYEQYF. Here the CDR3 DNA reads TGTGCCAGCAGGACTTCCCCCTACGAGCAGTACTTC.

The genes are TRBV18 and TRBJ1-1; D possibly corresponds to TRBD1 (6 bases). The V and J ends lost 4 bases and 5 bases respectively, with 8 bases between them. Germline V gene lookup returns CDR1 KGHSH and CDR2 LQKENI. The CDR3 covers 12 residues. The CDR3: CASSLRGTEAFF. In DNA, the CDR3 is TGTGCCAGCTCACTAAGGGGGACTGAAGCTTTCTTT.

This rearrangement joins TRBV13 to TRBJ1-3; D might be TRBD1 (6 bases). The CDR3 has 15 residues. V was cut by 6 bases and J by 0 bases, with 12 bases left in between. Germline V lookup: CDR1 PRHDT, CDR2 FYEKMQ (reference sequence). The CDR3 region is CASRRFRGSGNTIYF. CDR3 coding DNA: TGTGCCAGCAGAAGATTCAGGGGCTCTGGAAACACCATATATTTT.

The V and J genes are TRBV7-9 and TRBJ1-2, with D unclear. The CDR3 totals 14 residues. The V gene lost 0 bases and the J gene lost 5 bases, with 10 bases spanning the gap. Germline V lookup: CDR1 SEHNR, CDR2 FQNEAQ (reference sequence). The CDR3 here is CASSLASPGYGYTF. CDR3 nucleotides: TGTGCCAGCAGCTTAGCCAGCCCGGGGTATGGCTACACCTTC.

A word on this clone: Other DNA sequences in the sample encode the same CDR3. The chain uses TRBV7-9 and TRBJ1-2, with D possibly matching TRBD1 (5 bases). The germline V and J ends were trimmed by 5 bases and 4 bases, with 8 bases remaining between them. The CDR3 loop spans 12 amino acids. Germline V gene lookup returns CDR1 SEHNR and CDR2 FQNEAQ (reference sequence). The CDR3 DNA reads as TGTGCCAGCAGCGTCGACAGCTATGGCTACACCTTC. Amino acids: CASSVDSYGYTF. The full variable domain, with the rest looked up from reference TRBV7-9 and TRBJ1-2, is DTGVSQNPRHKITKRGQNVTFRCDPISEHNRLYWYRQTLGQGPEFLTYFQNEAQLEKSRLLSDRFSAERPKGSFSTLEIQRTEQGDSAMYLCASSVDSYGYTFGSGTRLTVV.

The rearrangement uses TRBV13 and TRBJ2-2; 8 positions agree with TRBD2. Per germline, CDR1 PRHDT and CDR2 FYEKMQ (reference sequence). With 7 bases clipped from V and 3 bases from J, the junction kept 4 bases outside the gene matches. CDR3 length: 14 amino acids. The CDR3 DNA reads TGTGCCAGCACCGGGGGGGAGTACACCGGGGAGCTGTTTTTT. Translating gives CASTGGEYTGELFF.

V gene TRBV11-2 combines with J gene TRBJ2-4, with D possibly matching TRBD1 (6 bases). Trimming pared 2 bases from V and 7 bases from J, leaving 15 bases between. Germline-derived CDR1 and CDR2 are SGHAT and FQNNGV. There are 15 residues in the CDR3. CDR3 nucleotides: TGTGCCAGCAGCTTATTAACAGGGTGGTGGAACATTCAGTACTTC. Protein product: CASSLLTGWWNIQYF. The full variable domain, rest sourced from reference TRBV11-2 and TRBJ2-4, is EAGVAQSPRYKIIEKRQSVAFWCNPISGHATLYWYQQILGQGPKLLIQFQNNGVVDDSQLPKDRFSAERLKGVDSTLKIQPAKLEDSAVYLCASSLLTGWWNIQYFGAGTRLSVL.

The chain recombines TRBV7-9 with TRBJ2-2; TRBD1 aligns across 7 bases. Germline-derived CDR1 and CDR2 are SEHNR and FQNEAQ (reference sequence). Unmatched junction bases numbered 8, after V lost 5 bases and J lost 5 bases. The CDR3 runs 15 residues. CDR3 nucleotide sequence: TGTGCCAGCAGCCCAGACAGGGTTGGTACCGGGGAGCTGTTTTTT. Its translation: CASSPDRVGTGELFF.

This chain links TRBV27 with TRBJ1-1; TRBD1 matches at 8 bases. Germline-derived CDR1 and CDR2 are MNHEY and SMNVEV (reference sequence). After removal of 5 bases from V and 4 bases from J, the junction contained 6 bases not matched to a gene. The CDR3 contains 14 residues. CDR3 DNA sequence: TGTGCCAGCAGTGCTGACAGGGGAGGCACTGAAGCTTTCTTT. Amino acid sequence: CASSADRGGTEAFF.

The CDR3: CASSYPGQGNYGYTF. CDR3 nucleotides: TGTGCCAGCTCATACCCGGGACAGGGTAACTATGGCTACACCTTC. V gene TRBV18 combines with J gene TRBJ1-2; 9 nucleotides align to TRBD1. With 5 bases clipped from V and 1 base from J, the junction kept 5 bases outside the gene matches. The CDR3 is made up of 15 amino acids. In germline, CDR1 is KGHSH, CDR2 LQKENI.

The V call is TRBV15, the J call TRBJ2-3; D could derive from TRBD1 or TRBD2 (5 bases each). Deletions cut 5 bases from V and 1 base from J, with 13 bases between. CDR1 and CDR2 (germline): LNHNV, YYDKDF (reference sequence). This CDR3 region has 15 residues. The CDR3 region has the DNA TGTGCCACCAGCCGAGGGGCCTCACGCACAGATACGCAGTATTTT. It yields the protein CATSRGASRTDTQYF.

The genes are TRBV4-1 and TRBJ1-5; 11 nucleotides align to TRBD1. CDR1 is MGHRA and CDR2 is YSYEKL in the germline V gene. V lost 1 base, J lost 6 bases, and 2 bases stayed unmatched. This CDR3 has 15 amino acids. CDR3 sequence: CASSQAGTGGQPQHF. The CDR3 DNA sequence: TGCGCCAGCAGCCAAGCAGGGACAGGGGGTCAGCCCCAGCATTTT.

The rearrangement joins TRBV4-1 to TRBJ1-5, with TRBD1 matching over 8 bases. The germline V gene encodes CDR1 MGHRA and CDR2 YSYEKL. V lost 1 base to trimming and J lost 2 bases; unmatched junction nucleotides: 4. The CDR3 totals 16 residues. The DNA for the CDR3 is TGCGCCAGCAGCCAAGGCCCACAGGGGGGCAATCAGCCCCAGCATTTT. Translating gives CASSQGPQGGNQPQHF.

V gene TRBV9 combines with J gene TRBJ2-6; maybe TRBD1 (6 bases). CDR3 length: 18 amino acids. Trimming left V 0 bases short and J 0 bases short, with 13 bases between. From germline, CDR1 is SGDLS and CDR2 YYNGEE. The CDR3 DNA is TGTGCCAGCAGCGTAGCCAGGGGTCCGAACTCTGGGGCCAACGTCCTGACTTTC. It specifies CASSVARGPNSGANVLTF.

The chain uses TRBV7-3 and TRBJ2-1; 13 bases fit TRBD2. The V gene's germline CDR1 is SGHTA and CDR2 FQGTGA. The CDR3 loop spans 14 amino acids. The V and J ends lost 5 bases and 11 bases, in that order; junction bases with no gene match: 6. CDR3 sequence reads: CASSAGTSGAKQFF. The CDR3 DNA is TGTGCCAGCAGCGCCGGGACTAGCGGGGCCAAGCAGTTCTTC.

This chain joins TRBV29-1 and TRBJ1-4; TRBD1 matches at 9 bases. Trimming cost V 6 bases and J 11 bases; bases outside gene matches: 4. The CDR3 has 11 amino acids. Germline V CDR1 and CDR2: SQVTM, ANQGSEA. CDR3 DNA sequence: TGCAGCGTCCACGGGACAGGGAAACTGTTTTTT. Amino acid sequence: CSVHGTGKLFF. Complete variable domain (other parts from reference TRBV29-1 and TRBJ1-4): SAVISQKPSRDICQRGTSLTIQCQVDSQVTMMFWYRQQPGQSLTLIATANQGSEATYESGFVIDKFPISRPNLTFSTLTVSNMSPEDSSIYLCSVHGTGKLFFGSGTQLSVL.

The V call is TRBV5-1, the J call TRBJ1-3, with D perhaps matching TRBD1 (6 bases). V lost 4 bases and J lost 2, with 13 bases in between. The CDR3 runs to 15 residues. Germline-derived CDR1 and CDR2 are SGHRS and YFSETQ. CDR3 in amino acids: CASSLEGVTGNTIYF. CDR3 bases: TGCGCCAGCAGCCTGGAGGGGGTAACTGGAAACACCATATATTTT. The full variable domain, rest sourced from reference TRBV5-1 and TRBJ1-3, is KAGVTQTPRYLIKTRGQQVTLSCSPISGHRSVSWYQQTPGQGLQFLFEYFSETQRNKGNFPGRFSGRQFSNSRSEMNVSTLELGDSALYLCASSLEGVTGNTIYFGEGSWLTVV.

The chain uses TRBV27 and TRBJ1-4; TRBD1 might be the D (5 bases). Trimming removed 7 bases at V and 10 bases at J, with 19 bases between. The CDR3 extends over 14 amino acids. Germline loops: CDR1 MNHEY, CDR2 SMNVEV (reference sequence). In nucleotides, the CDR3 is TGTGCCAGCACCCAGAGGCGGGGCGAAGGAAAACTGTTTTTT. It codes for CASTQRRGEGKLFF.

V usage is TRBV28 and J usage is TRBJ1-2; the D is unclear. The CDR3 has 12 amino acids. V was cut by 3 bases and J by 7 bases, with 9 bases left in between. Germline V gene lookup returns CDR1 MDHEN and CDR2 SYDVKM. The CDR3 nucleotides are TGTGCCAGCAGTTTCCCGGCGGGTGGCTACACCTTC. It encodes CASSFPAGGYTF.